Described below is a single T cell receptor beta chain sequence and its context. The antigen remains undetermined. 13 Jbeta primers and 60 Vbeta primers were used for the PCR. Produced via immunoSEQ multiplex PCR; TCRdb's table is partial and in-frame only. The sample has approximately 180,000 clones, almost 85% seen once; the top ten hold under 5%. This CDR3 is built from 12 residues. Trimming cost V 4 bases and J 5 bases, with 5 bases left between them. Per germline, CDR1 SGHVS and CDR2 FNYEAQ. The data were taken from a study of cytomegalovirus exposure and HLA in healthy donors. Overall study results and limits: Roughly uniform sequencing depth across donors was assumed, possibly incorrectly. In a later analysis, TCR beta V- and J-gene trimming showed a link to a missense DCLRE1C variant.

The J gene is TRBJ2-2, the V gene TRBV7-6; D gene unclear. The sequencing input was PBMCs. The sequence was obtained from a girl aged 5-17 years in good health and CMV-seropositive. CDR3 bases: TGTGCCAGCAGCTCCGAGACCGGGGAGCTGTTTTTT. Translated, it gives CASSSETGELFF.